What follows describes a single T cell receptor (beta chain). V shed 7 bases and J 10 bases; nucleotides not matched to a gene: 8. The V gene's germline CDR1 is SNHLY and CDR2 FYNNEI. This CDR3 comprises 14 residues. The data originate from a study of blood T cell repertoires in COVID-19. Study overall: Collection of acute and convalescent COVID-19 samples took place in the United States, Italy and Spain. In each case, the material was cDNA or gDNA derived from T cells, B-cell-depleted T cells, or PBMCs.

Authors' analysis steps: Reference gene primer amplification yielded estimated nucleated cell counts. Produced via immunoSEQ multiplex PCR; TCRdb's table is partial and in-frame only. The V and J calls and clone size are taken from that table; D and trimming were inferred from the DNA. The repertoire holds more than 110,000 clones, roughly 85% seen once, with roughly 2.9% in the top ten. The TCR was taken from a man aged 45-60 years with acute or convalescent COVID-19. The V call is TRBV2, the J call TRBJ1-6; 9 bases line up with TRBD1. Material for sequencing was peripheral blood. The CDR3 region is CASKGQGPSSPLHF. CDR3 bases: TGTGCCAGCAAGGGACAGGGTCCCTCATCACCCCTCCACTTT.